This T cell receptor (beta chain) was recovered during a study of response to subunit inactivated influenza vaccine. Overall study findings and caveats: Authors suggested each seasonal influenza vaccination recruits few new T cells.

From the RT-PCR reads, TCRdb called clonotypes with MiXCR, one entry per CDR3 protein. The sample shows about 500,000 distinct CDR3 sequences, about 17% of them seen only once. This clonotype appeared a few times. Its antigen remains unknown. The receptor was derived from a man between 50 and 69 years old who received an inactivated influenza vaccine. The material was CD4+ T cells sorted from PBMCs, obtained around 25 months after vaccination.

The CDR3 region is CSVVWFAGANVLTF. CDR3 coding DNA: TGCAGCGTTGTTTGGTTCGCTGGGGCCAACGTCCTGACTTTC. V is TRBV29-1 and J is TRBJ2-6, with D uncertain. Trimming removed 4 bases from V and 2 bases from J, with 9 bases in between. Per the germline V gene, CDR1 is SQVTM and CDR2 is ANQGSEA. CDR3 length: 14 amino acids.